Listed here are 9 T cell receptor beta chains from one sample, sequenced in a study of technical replicates of blood from a few donors. The repertoire was sequenced with immunoSEQ multiplex PCR; TCRdb's copy has only in-frame clones and lacks some. The sample carries some 80,000 clones, about 91% recorded once. Source material: T cells isolated from PBMCs. The receptor set was obtained from a human donor in good health.

V usage is TRBV28 and J usage is TRBJ2-7, with 10 bases identical to TRBD2. Germline values: CDR1 MDHEN, CDR2 SYDVKM. The CDR3 consists of 14 residues. The V segment lost 3 bases and the J segment 6 bases; nucleotides outside the gene matches: 5. The CDR3 DNA reads as TGTGCCAGCAGTTTTATCCTAGCGGGAGTCGAGCAGTACTTC. Its translation is CASSFILAGVEQYF.

This sequence joins TRBV28 and TRBJ2-3; TRBD1 matches at 10 bases. Germline-derived CDR1 and CDR2 are MDHEN and SYDVKM. The CDR3 runs 14 residues. The ends lost 8 bases at V and 4 bases at J; junction bases unmatched: 6. The CDR3 region has the DNA TGTGCCAGCGCCGGGACAGGGGTATCAGATACGCAGTATTTT. This codes for CASAGTGVSDTQYF.

The chain couples TRBV5-1 to TRBJ2-3; TRBD2 matches 15 bases. Germline CDR1 is SGHRS and CDR2 is YFSETQ. V shed 0 bases and J 5 bases; nucleotides not matched to a gene: 1. This CDR3 region has 16 residues. The CDR3 is CASSLGTSGGEDTQYF. In DNA, the CDR3 is TGCGCCAGCAGCTTGGGGACTAGCGGGGGGGAAGATACGCAGTATTTT.

The chain links TRBV29-1 to TRBJ1-1; 8 bases are a match to TRBD1. This CDR3 spans 13 amino acids. Germline trimming cut 7 bases from V and 1 base from J; bases unmatched to any gene: 5. The germline V gene has CDR1 SQVTM and CDR2 ANQGSEA. CDR3 in DNA: TGCAGCGCTACGACAGGGGAGAACACTGAAGCTTTCTTT. The encoded protein is CSATTGENTEAFF.

The count of this clone is one. The V gene is TRBV7-3, the J gene TRBJ2-7; 9 bases align to TRBD1. Germline V gene lookup returns CDR1 SGHTA and CDR2 FQGTGA. J lost 4 bases, V lost 7 bases, and 8 bases had no gene match. The CDR3 extends over 14 amino acids. The CDR3, as DNA: TGTGCCAGCACCACCCGGGACAGGGCATACGAGCAGTACTTC. Protein: CASTTRDRAYEQYF.

V is TRBV6-6 and J is TRBJ1-2; TRBD1 might be the D (5 bases). CDR3 length: 14 amino acids. The V gene's germline CDR1 is MNHNY and CDR2 SVGAGI (reference sequence). V was cut by 4 bases and J by 6 bases, with 15 bases left in between. The CDR3 loop reads CASSSQTPGHGYTF. DNA for the CDR3: TGTGCCAGCAGTTCACAAACCCCAGGGCATGGCTACACCTTC.

The V and J genes are TRBV11-2 and TRBJ1-4; tentative D call: TRBD1 (6 bases). Per the germline V gene, CDR1 is SGHAT and CDR2 is FQNNGV. The CDR3 runs to 15 residues. Trimming took off 5 bases at V and 3 bases at J, with 13 bases between the two ends. The CDR3 coding sequence is TGTGCCAGCAGCCGAGAGGGGGAATCTAATGAAAAACTGTTTTTT. Protein: CASSREGESNEKLFF.

Comments on this clone: At the DNA level, this CDR3 is encoded by other sequences in the same sample as well. This chain joins TRBV9 and TRBJ1-1, with D hard to call. V was shortened by 0 bases and J by 1 base, with 4 bases between the two germline ends. CDR3 length equals 13 residues. CDR1 and CDR2 (germline): SGDLS, YYNGEE. The CDR3 loop is CASSVGRNTEAFF. In DNA, the CDR3 is TGTGCCAGCAGCGTAGGGAGGAACACTGAAGCTTTCTTT.

This clone came up a few times. The V call is TRBV7-2, the J call TRBJ1-4, with a weak D call TRBD1 (5 bases). The CDR3 consists of 14 residues. The germline gives CDR1 SGHTA, CDR2 FQGNSA. V shed 5 bases and J shed 6 bases, with 13 bases lying between them. The CDR3 DNA follows: TGTGCCAGCAGCCCCGCCGGAGGGGATGAAAAACTGTTTTTT. This codes for CASSPAGGDEKLFF.